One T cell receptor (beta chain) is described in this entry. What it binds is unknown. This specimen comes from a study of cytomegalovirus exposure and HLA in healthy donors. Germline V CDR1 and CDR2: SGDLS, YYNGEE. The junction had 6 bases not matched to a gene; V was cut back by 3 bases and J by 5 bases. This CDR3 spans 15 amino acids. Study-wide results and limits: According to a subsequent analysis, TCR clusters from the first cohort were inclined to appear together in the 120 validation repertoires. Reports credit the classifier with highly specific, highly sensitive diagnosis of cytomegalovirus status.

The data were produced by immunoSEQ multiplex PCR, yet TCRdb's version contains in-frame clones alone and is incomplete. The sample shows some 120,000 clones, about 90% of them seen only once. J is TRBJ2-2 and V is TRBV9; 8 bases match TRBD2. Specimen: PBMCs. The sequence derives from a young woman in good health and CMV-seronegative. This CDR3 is CASSGQAGDTGELFF. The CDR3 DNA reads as TGTGCCAGCAGCGGACAAGCGGGAGATACCGGGGAGCTGTTTTTT.